These T cell receptor beta chains were read from a single sample in a study of cytomegalovirus exposure and HLA in healthy donors. Clones were read by immunoSEQ multiplex PCR, and TCRdb kept only the in-frame ones, dropping some. Of some 250,000 clones in the sample, around 91% are singletons; the top ten hold approximately 0.34%. Sequenced sample: PBMCs. These receptors all stem from a woman between 18 and 30 years old in good health and CMV-seronegative. CDR3s include the opening cysteine and the closing phenylalanine or tryptophan. D genes are given only for firm matches. Clone size is stated in some rows and not others, as once, few, many or a class when expanded.

clone size	D gene	V gene	J gene	CDR3 DNA	CDR3 protein
NA	NA	TRBV6-5	TRBJ1-5	TGTGCCAGCAGTTACGCATTCGGGGGGGATCAGCCCCAGCATTTT	CASSYAFGGDQPQHF
NA	NA	TRBV30	TRBJ1-2	TGTGCCTGGAGTGTTTCGGGACTCCTTAACTATGGCTACACCTTC	CAWSVSGLLNYGYTF
NA	NA	TRBV2	TRBJ1-1	TGTGCCAGCATATCCGACACAGGGAACACTGAAGCTTTCTTT	CASISDTGNTEAFF
NA	NA	TRBV18	TRBJ1-5	TGTGCCAGCTCACCAGACAGGCAAAATCAGCCCCAGCATTTT	CASSPDRQNQPQHF
NA	TRBD2	TRBV7-2	TRBJ2-7	TGTGCCAGCAGCCAGCGGGGGGGCTCCAACGAGCAGTACTTC	CASSQRGGSNEQYF
NA	TRBD1	TRBV27	TRBJ2-1	TGTGCCAGCAGTTCGGGCCCCGGGACAGGGGACAATGAGCAGTTCTTC	CASSSGPGTGDNEQFF
NA	NA	TRBV29-1	TRBJ1-4	TGCAGCGTCGGAGGAGACTATGCAACTAATGAAAAACTGTTTTTT	CSVGGDYATNEKLFF
NA	NA	TRBV7-2	TRBJ1-1	TGTGCCAGCAGCCAGACATTTGGTCAGTTGAACACTGAAGCTTTCTTT	CASSQTFGQLNTEAFF
once	NA	TRBV5-5	TRBJ1-1	TGTGCCAGCAGCTTGGGGCAGGGGAGTCTAAGGACTGAAGCTTTCTTT	CASSLGQGSLRTEAFF
NA	NA	TRBV2	TRBJ2-3	TGTGCCAGCACCGAGGCTGGGGGGATGAGCACAGATACGCAGTATTTT	CASTEAGGMSTDTQYF
once	NA	TRBV10-3	TRBJ1-1	TGTGCCTCCGGGGGTAGGGGCGGGATCACTGAAGCTTTCTTT	CASGGRGGITEAFF
once	TRBD2	TRBV9	TRBJ2-7	TGTGCCAGCAGCAAGACTAGCGGGGGATTCGAGCAGTACTTC	CASSKTSGGFEQYF
NA	NA	TRBV27	TRBJ1-6	TGTGCCAGCAGTTTAGGGGGGGATCATTCACCCCTCCACTTT	CASSLGGDHSPLHF
NA	NA	TRBV11-2	TRBJ2-1	TGTGCCAGCAGCTTGGGCTGGTCGGGGAAATCCTACAATGAGCAGTTCTTC	CASSLGWSGKSYNEQFF
NA	NA	TRBV27	TRBJ1-2	TGTGCCAGCAGTTTATCGGGTGGGCTCTATGGCTACACCTTC	CASSLSGGLYGYTF
NA	TRBD1	TRBV6-1	TRBJ1-3	TGTGCCAGCAGCGAACGCCGGGACAGGGGCTCTGGAAACACCATATATTTT	CASSERRDRGSGNTIYF
NA	TRBD1	TRBV5-1	TRBJ2-1	TGCGCCAGCAGCCTACAGGACAGGACCTACAATGAGCAGTTCTTC	CASSLQDRTYNEQFF
NA	TRBD1	TRBV5-1	TRBJ1-5	TGCGCCAGCAGCTTGGGACAGGGGGCTGCTCAGCCCCAGCATTTT	CASSLGQGAAQPQHF
NA	NA	TRBV10-1	TRBJ2-3	TGCGCCAGCAGTGAGTGGGGACTTCTCACAGATACGCAGTATTTT	CASSEWGLLTDTQYF
few	NA	TRBV19	TRBJ1-2	TGTCATCGTTGGAGGGCCCCGATCTATGGCTACACCTTC	CHRWRAPIYGYTF
once	TRBD1	TRBV11-2	TRBJ1-4	TGTGCCAGCAGCTCGGGACAGGGAGACGAAAAACTGTTTTTT	CASSSGQGDEKLFF
NA	NA	TRBV10-1	TRBJ2-2	TGCGCCAGCAGTGCTGGGGAGAGCTCCACCGGGGAGCTGTTTTTT	CASSAGESSTGELFF
once	TRBD1	TRBV7-6	TRBJ2-5	TGTGCCAGCAGCTCCGGGACAGTGTACCAAGAGACCCAGTACTTC	CASSSGTVYQETQYF
NA	TRBD1	TRBV7-2	TRBJ1-2	TGTGCCAGCAGCTTCTCCGGGACAGGGGGCGGTGGCTACACCTTC	CASSFSGTGGGGYTF
NA	TRBD1	TRBV19	TRBJ2-5	TGTGCCAGTAGTGTAGGACAGGCCGCTCAAGAGACCCAGTACTTC	CASSVGQAAQETQYF
NA	TRBD2	TRBV5-6	TRBJ2-5	TGTGCCAGCAGCTTGAGGGGGACTAGCAGAGAGACCCAGTACTTC	CASSLRGTSRETQYF
NA	TRBD1	TRBV27	TRBJ2-1	TGTGCCAGCAGCCCGCAGGGGGCCGACAATGAGCAGTTCTTC	CASSPQGADNEQFF
NA	NA	TRBV7-9	TRBJ1-2	TGTGCCAGCAACCCGATACAGGTTTCCTATGGCTACACCTTC	CASNPIQVSYGYTF
NA	NA	TRBV6-1	TRBJ1-1	TGTGCCAGCAGTGACCCACAGTACATGAACACTGAAGCTTTCTTT	CASSDPQYMNTEAFF
NA	NA	TRBV4-1	TRBJ1-3	TGCGCCAGCAGCCAAGGACGAGGGCCCATATATTTT	CASSQGRGPIYF
NA	NA	TRBV4-1	TRBJ2-1	TGCGCCAGCAGCCAAGGACCGGGGAATGAGCAGTTCTTC	CASSQGPGNEQFF
once	NA	TRBV5-1	TRBJ2-5	TGCGCCAGCAGCTTGTTTTCTAGATCTGCGTCGGGTAGGGAGACCCAGTACTTC	CASSLFSRSASGRETQYF
NA	TRBD2	TRBV7-3	TRBJ2-7	TGTGCCAGCAGCGAGTCTAGCGGGGGGCCTTACGAGCAGTACTTC	CASSESSGGPYEQYF
NA	NA	TRBV28	TRBJ2-1	TGTGCCAGCCGTCGGGGGGCCGGGGGGATCAATGAGCAGTTCTTC	CASRRGAGGINEQFF
NA	TRBD1	TRBV6-5	TRBJ2-1	TGTGCCAGCAGTCAAGACAGGGGTTTTGAGCAGTTCTTC	CASSQDRGFEQFF
NA	NA	TRBV6-5	TRBJ1-1	TGTGCCAGCAGTTACTCGACAGGATGGGGAGCTTTCTTT	CASSYSTGWGAFF
NA	NA	TRBV4-3	TRBJ1-1	TGCGCCAGCAGCCAAGACAGCGGGGCTGAAGCTTTCTTT	CASSQDSGAEAFF
NA	NA	TRBV19	TRBJ2-2	TGTGCCAGCCTCTGGGGTGCGGGCACCGGGGAGCTGTTTTTT	CASLWGAGTGELFF
NA	NA	TRBV7-7	TRBJ1-4	TGTGCCAGCAGCTTTGTTCGACAGCCGACCGCAACTAATGAAAAACTGTTTTTT	CASSFVRQPTATNEKLFF
NA	NA	TRBV4-3	TRBJ1-6	TGCGCCAGCAGCCAAGATCGTATCGATTCACCCCTCCACTTT	CASSQDRIDSPLHF
NA	NA	TRBV4-2	TRBJ2-2	TGTGCCAGCAGCCAAGTGGAGGGGACTACCGGGGAGCTGTTTTTT	CASSQVEGTTGELFF